The 17 T cell receptor beta chains below all came from one sample that was sequenced in a study of PD-L1 blockade in urothelial cancer. Noted time point: pretreatment peripheral blood. The repertoire was sequenced with immunoSEQ multiplex PCR; TCRdb's copy has only in-frame clones and lacks some. Of some 46,000 clones listed, about 84% are singletons. The starting material was PBMCs, obtained around atezolizumab (anti-PD-L1) treatment. Receptor source: a man between 60 and 70 years old with urothelial cancer.

This chain connects TRBV27 to TRBJ1-1, with 10 bases that match TRBD1. V lost 7 bases and J lost 10; bases outside the gene matches: 9. This CDR3 is built from 13 residues. Germline CDR1 and CDR2: MNHEY and SMNVEV (reference sequence). CDR3 loop: CASTAGQGLGAFF. The CDR3 nucleotides are TGTGCCAGCACCGCGGGACAGGGGCTTGGAGCTTTCTTT.

The chain uses TRBV6-1 and TRBJ2-7; tentative D call: TRBD2 (5 bases). The CDR3 spans 14 residues. Germline V gene lookup returns CDR1 MNHNS and CDR2 SASEGT. Trimming shortened V by 0 bases and J by 3 bases, and 9 bases separated the two germline ends. CDR3 in DNA: TGTGCCAGCAGTGAAGCCTACGGGGACTACGAGCAGTACTTC. Encoded protein: CASSEAYGDYEQYF.

This clone has only a few counts. The J gene is TRBJ2-2, the V gene TRBV4-3; 12 nucleotides align to TRBD2. The V segment lost 2 bases and the J segment 6 bases; nucleotides outside the gene matches: 7. This CDR3 is built from 17 residues. The V gene's germline CDR1 is LGHNA and CDR2 YSLEER. CDR3 nucleotides: TGCGCCAGCAGCCAACTAGCGGGAGGGCCAAGGTCCGGGGAGCTGTTTTTT. Amino acids: CASSQLAGGPRSGELFF.

The chain couples TRBV7-9 to TRBJ1-2, with 9 bases that match TRBD1. V lost 5 bases to trimming and J lost 4 bases; unmatched junction nucleotides: 2. The CDR3 contains 13 residues. Germline CDR1 is SEHNR and CDR2 is FQNEAQ (reference sequence). CDR3 nucleotides: TGTGCCAGCAGCCCGACAGGGGGCTATGGCTACACCTTC. Translated: CASSPTGGYGYTF. The whole variable domain, filled in from reference TRBV7-9 and TRBJ1-2, reads DTGVSQNPRHKITKRGQNVTFRCDPISEHNRLYWYRQTLGQGPEFLTYFQNEAQLEKSRLLSDRFSAERPKGSFSTLEIQRTEQGDSAMYLCASSPTGGYGYTFGSGTRLTVV.

The gene calls are TRBV7-2 and TRBJ1-1; the D is unclear. CDR1 is SGHTA and CDR2 is FQGNSA in the germline V gene. The CDR3 is 12 residues long. Deletions cut 6 bases from V and 9 bases from J, with 14 bases between. In nucleotides, the CDR3 is TGTGCCAGCAGGATAGACGGAGGGAAAGCTTTCTTT. This gives the protein CASRIDGGKAFF.

V and J are TRBV27 and TRBJ1-2; 9 bases align to TRBD1. Germline CDR1 MNHEY, CDR2 SMNVEV (reference sequence). The CDR3 has 15 amino acids. The junction had 6 bases not matched to a gene; V was cut back by 0 bases and J by 7 bases. The CDR3 DNA sequence: TGTGCCAGCAGTTTATCGGTACAGGGGGCTAGTGGCTACACCTTC. It encodes CASSLSVQGASGYTF.

The gene calls are TRBV29-1 and TRBJ2-7, with 7 bases aligning to TRBD2. V was pared by 7 bases and J by 7 bases, with 7 bases of the junction left unmatched. The CDR3 runs to 11 residues. CDR1 and CDR2 (germline): SQVTM, ANQGSEA. CDR3: CSGKLGGEQYF. Written as DNA, the CDR3 is TGCAGCGGCAAGCTGGGAGGGGAGCAGTACTTC.

The chain uses TRBV6-5 and TRBJ1-2; 10 nucleotides agree with TRBD1. CDR1 and CDR2 (germline): MNHEY, SVGAGI. J was trimmed by 8 bases and V by 6 bases; bases with no gene match: 9. The CDR3 covers 14 residues. The CDR3 loop is CASSLTGTGVGYTF. The DNA for the CDR3 is TGTGCCAGCAGCCTTACCGGGACAGGGGTCGGCTACACCTTC.

This clone was observed a handful of times. The chain couples TRBV6-5 to TRBJ1-2, with 7 bases that match TRBD1. The CDR3 is 15 residues long. Germline lookup yields CDR1 MNHEY and CDR2 SVGAGI. The V and J ends lost 7 bases and 0 bases, in that order; junction bases with no gene match: 8. Written as DNA, the CDR3 is TGTGCCAGCACTAGGGACAGTGAAGCTAACTATGGCTACACCTTC. It codes for CASTRDSEANYGYTF.

This clone was recorded only once. The rearrangement joins TRBV11-2 to TRBJ1-6; TRBD1 aligns across 11 bases. The V gene end was trimmed by 5 bases and the J gene end by 9 bases; junction bases not matched to a gene: 12. This CDR3 contains 17 residues. Germline assignment: CDR1 SGHAT and CDR2 FQNNGV. CDR3 in DNA: TGTGCCAGCAGCCTCAAAACCGGGACAGGGGGTAGTTCACCCCTCCACTTT. This codes for CASSLKTGTGGSSPLHF.

The gene calls are TRBV2 and TRBJ1-1; TRBD1 matches at 7 bases. V lost 8 bases and J lost 1; bases outside the gene matches: 7. The CDR3 totals 14 residues. The germline CDR1 and CDR2 sequences are SNHLY and FYNNEI. DNA for the CDR3: TGTGCCAGCGCATGGACAGGAGGGAACACTGAAGCTTTCTTT. Translation gives CASAWTGGNTEAFF.

This chain connects TRBV4-2 to TRBJ2-6, with D perhaps matching TRBD1 (5 bases). With 0 bases removed from V and 2 bases from J, the gap between germline ends came to 5 bases. Germline V gene lookup returns CDR1 LGHNA and CDR2 YNFKEQ. CDR3 size: 15 residues. CDR3 sequence (DNA): TGTGCCAGCAGCCAAGAACAGGCTGGGGCCAACGTCCTGACTTTC. It yields the protein CASSQEQAGANVLTF.

This chain uses TRBV5-6 with TRBJ1-3; no firm D call. The CDR3 contains 15 residues. Germline CDR1 and CDR2: SGHDT and YYEEEE. Trimming shortened V by 0 bases and J by 0 bases, and 7 bases separated the two germline ends. The CDR3 nucleotides are TGTGCCAGCAGCTTGGACTCCTTCTCTGGAAACACCATATATTTT. It specifies CASSLDSFSGNTIYF.

The chain combines TRBV5-1 with TRBJ2-7; 9 bases map to TRBD1. J was trimmed by 1 base and V by 1 base; bases with no gene match: 9. This CDR3 comprises 17 residues. CDR1 SGHRS and CDR2 YFSETQ come from the germline V gene. CDR3 DNA sequence: TGCGCCAGCAGCTTGCATACTGACGACAGGGGGTCCTACGAGCAGTACTTC. Translating gives CASSLHTDDRGSYEQYF.

The table lists this clone with a count of one. The genes are TRBV9 and TRBJ1-2, with 12 positions matching TRBD1. CDR1 SGDLS and CDR2 YYNGEE come from the germline V gene. The CDR3 has 16 amino acids. With V trimmed by 2 bases and J by 7 bases, 9 bases remained unmatched. The CDR3 region is CASSVGTGGGPIGYTF. For the CDR3, the DNA is TGTGCCAGCAGCGTCGGGACAGGGGGCGGTCCAATTGGCTACACCTTC.

The chain carries TRBV5-1 and TRBJ1-2, with 7 bases identical to TRBD1. Germline V gene lookup returns CDR1 SGHRS and CDR2 YFSETQ. The CDR3 covers 16 residues. After removal of 0 bases from V and 4 bases from J, the junction contained 9 bases not matched to a gene. CDR3 loop: CASSLGTGEYGYGYTF. The CDR3 nucleotides read TGCGCCAGCAGCTTGGGAACAGGGGAGTATGGCTATGGCTACACCTTC.

The chain is built from TRBV11-2 and TRBJ1-1, with 7 bases identical to TRBD1. Germline CDR1 reads SGHAT; CDR2 reads FQNNGV. V was pared by 4 bases and J by 4 bases, with 6 bases of the junction left unmatched. CDR3 length: 14 amino acids. The CDR3 loop is CASSSNRGGTEAFF. CDR3 DNA: TGTGCCAGCAGCTCAAACAGGGGCGGCACTGAAGCTTTCTTT.